The 26 T cell receptor beta chains presented below share a single source sample, sequenced in a study of blood T cell repertoires in COVID-19. Produced via immunoSEQ multiplex PCR; TCRdb's table is partial and in-frame only. The table has approximately 90,000 clones, just under 80% seen once; the top ten hold over 5.5%. Sequencing input: peripheral blood. These receptor sequences come from a man between 65 and 80 years old with COVID-19, enrolled during active disease.

The chain links TRBV7-2 to TRBJ1-1; weak D call: TRBD1 (6 bases). V was clipped by 3 bases and J by 4 bases, with 12 bases between them. The CDR3 totals 14 residues. Germline loops: CDR1 SGHTA, CDR2 FQGNSA. The chain's CDR3 is CASSFRGSGTEAFF. CDR3 nucleotide sequence: TGTGCCAGCAGCTTCAGGGGTAGTGGCACTGAAGCTTTCTTT.

The CDR3 region is CASSLVGEATQYF. CDR3 nucleotides: TGTGCCAGCAGCTTGGTAGGAGAGGCTACGCAGTATTTT. This chain links TRBV5-4 with TRBJ2-3; no firm D call. V gave up 0 bases and J gave up 8 bases, with 10 bases separating them. The germline CDR1 and CDR2 sequences are SGHNT and YYREEE (reference sequence). The CDR3 is 13 amino acids.

The chain joins TRBV7-9 to TRBJ2-3; the D gene is possibly TRBD1 (5 bases). Germline V gives CDR1 SEHNR, CDR2 FQNEAQ (reference sequence). The CDR3 runs 14 residues. The V and J ends lost 2 bases and 4 bases respectively, with 10 bases between them. CDR3 sequence reads: CASSLTSRADTQYF. In DNA, the CDR3 is TGTGCCAGCAGCTTAACCAGCAGGGCAGATACGCAGTATTTT.

The DNA of the CDR3 is TGTGCCAGCAGTCCTGCCAGGGGGGCGGGATCCTACAATGAGCAGTTCTTC. It yields the protein CASSPARGAGSYNEQFF. The chain recombines TRBV28 with TRBJ2-1; TRBD1 might be the D (7 bases). The germline CDR1 and CDR2 sequences are MDHEN and SYDVKM. V gave up 5 bases and J gave up 1 base, with 18 bases separating them. The CDR3 length is 17 residues.

This clone was seen more than once but under ten times. The chain joins TRBV6-5 to TRBJ1-2; D is uncertain. This CDR3 spans 15 amino acids. V dropped 0 bases and J dropped 4 bases, with 12 bases sitting between them. The germline gives CDR1 MNHEY, CDR2 SVGAGI. CDR3 region: CASSYSTGLVYGYTF. The CDR3 DNA follows: TGTGCCAGCAGTTACTCGACTGGGTTGGTCTATGGCTACACCTTC.

The chain recombines TRBV14 with TRBJ2-1; TRBD2 matches at 8 bases. The V gene's germline CDR1 is SGHDN and CDR2 FVKESK. Trimming took 0 bases from V and 7 from J; bases not matched to a gene: 5. The CDR3 sequence is 15 residues long. The CDR3 reads CASSQDGSGANEQFF. The CDR3 DNA reads as TGTGCCAGCAGCCAAGATGGTAGCGGGGCAAATGAGCAGTTCTTC.

This clone has a single count. The chain joins TRBV5-1 to TRBJ1-4; 7 nucleotides align to TRBD1. J was trimmed by 0 bases and V by 0 bases; bases with no gene match: 2. The CDR3 consists of 16 residues. Germline V CDR1 and CDR2: SGHRS, YFSETQ. This CDR3 is CASSLAQGATNEKLFF. Here the CDR3 DNA reads TGCGCCAGCAGCTTGGCGCAGGGGGCAACTAATGAAAAACTGTTTTTT. Full variable domain (remainder filled in from reference TRBV5-1 and TRBJ1-4): KAGVTQTPRYLIKTRGQQVTLSCSPISGHRSVSWYQQTPGQGLQFLFEYFSETQRNKGNFPGRFSGRQFSNSRSEMNVSTLELGDSALYLCASSLAQGATNEKLFFGSGTQLSVL.

The chain recombines TRBV18 with TRBJ2-1; D is uncertain. V dropped 3 bases and J dropped 4 bases, with 16 bases sitting between them. Per germline, CDR1 KGHSH and CDR2 LQKENI. CDR3 length equals 16 residues. The CDR3 bases are TGTGCCAGCTCACCGGTTATACAGACGATATACAATGAGCAGTTCTTC. This gives the protein CASSPVIQTIYNEQFF.

This chain connects TRBV7-2 to TRBJ1-1; 9 bases match TRBD1. The CDR3 spans 13 residues. Germline loops: CDR1 SGHTA, CDR2 FQGNSA. V shed 4 bases and J 8 bases; nucleotides not matched to a gene: 5. CDR3 bases: TGTGCCAGCAGCTCACAGGGGGCTGGGGAAGCTTTCTTT. Its protein is CASSSQGAGEAFF. The entire variable domain, with the rest obtained from reference TRBV7-2 and TRBJ1-1, is as follows: GAGVSQSPSNKVTEKGKDVELRCDPISGHTALYWYRQSLGQGLEFLIYFQGNSAPDKSGLPSDRFSAERTGGSVSTLTIQRTQQEDSAVYLCASSSQGAGEAFFGQGTRLTVV.

This clone was counted once. This rearrangement joins TRBV28 to TRBJ2-1, with D uncertain. This CDR3 contains 12 residues. Germline V gene data show CDR1 as MDHEN and CDR2 as SYDVKM. With 6 bases removed from V and 3 bases from J, the gap between germline ends came to 6 bases. The CDR3 bases are TGTGCCAGCAGCCTCCTCTACAATGAGCAGTTCTTC. Its translation is CASSLLYNEQFF.

This clone turned up a few times. V and J are TRBV11-3 and TRBJ1-2; 9 nucleotides agree with TRBD1. With V trimmed by 5 bases and J by 6 bases, 7 bases remained unmatched. CDR1 and CDR2 (germline): SGHNT, YENEEA. This CDR3 is 14 amino acids long. This chain's CDR3 is CASSARTGDNGYTF. The CDR3 coding sequence is TGTGCCAGCAGCGCCCGGACAGGGGATAATGGCTACACCTTC.

The V call is TRBV6-5, the J call TRBJ2-7; D gene ambiguous. The ends were cut back, 6 bases at V and 4 bases at J, with 16 bases in the middle. This CDR3 is built from 14 residues. In germline, CDR1 is MNHEY, CDR2 SVGAGI. The CDR3 reads CASRANLRSYEQYF. CDR3 coding DNA: TGTGCCAGCAGGGCCAATCTTCGATCTTACGAGCAGTACTTC.

The J gene is TRBJ1-5, the V gene TRBV7-9; D perhaps matches TRBD1 (6 bases). CDR3 length: 18 residues. The V end was cut by 5 bases, the J end by 1 base, with 21 bases between. Germline assignment: CDR1 SEHNR and CDR2 FQNEAQ (reference sequence). The CDR3 DNA follows: TGTGCCAGCAGCCGAGGGGGGGACCCTTCGACGAGCAATCAGCCCCAGCATTTT. It encodes CASSRGGDPSTSNQPQHF.

The genes are TRBV7-7 and TRBJ2-2; unclear D gene. The V gene lost 3 bases and the J gene lost 10 bases, with 18 bases spanning the gap. Germline CDR1 SSHAT, CDR2 FNYEAQ (reference sequence). CDR3 size: 15 residues. CDR3 bases: TGTGCCAGCAGCTTTACTTTCGCTAGTCGCGAGGAGCTGTTTTTT. Its translation is CASSFTFASREELFF.

This clone was observed a single time. The V call is TRBV7-9, the J call TRBJ1-2; D perhaps matches TRBD1 (5 bases). V lost 5 bases, J lost 1 base, and 23 bases lay in between. CDR1 and CDR2 (germline): SEHNR, FQNEAQ (reference sequence). The CDR3 covers 18 residues. The DNA of the CDR3 is TGTGCCAGCAGCCCCCTGGAGGGGCCCAGTCTTCATAACTATGGCTACACCTTC. Encoded protein: CASSPLEGPSLHNYGYTF.

In nucleotides, the CDR3 is TGTGCCAGCAGCTTAGGTGGCCCTTCGTATGAGCAGTTCTTC. This codes for CASSLGGPSYEQFF. V usage is TRBV11-2 and J usage is TRBJ2-1; D not certain. Trimming left V 1 base short and J 8 bases short, with 12 bases between. The germline V gene has CDR1 SGHAT and CDR2 FQNNGV. This CDR3 has 14 amino acids.

The chain recombines TRBV6-2 or TRBV6-3 with TRBJ1-3, with 7 bases fitting TRBD1. Trimming at V came to 3 bases and at J to 0 bases, leaving 8 bases not matched to a gene. This CDR3 is 17 amino acids long. Germline-derived CDR1 and CDR2 are MNHEY and SVGEGT. For the CDR3, the DNA is TGTGCCAGCAGTTATCCCGGGACAGCATACTCTGGAAACACCATATATTTT. Translated, it gives CASSYPGTAYSGNTIYF.

The chain links TRBV2 to TRBJ1-2, with 9 nucleotides matching TRBD1. Germline-derived CDR1 and CDR2 are SNHLY and FYNNEI. The V gene end was trimmed by 7 bases and the J gene end by 8 bases; junction bases not matched to a gene: 17. The CDR3 loop spans 16 amino acids. The CDR3 here is CASTKLGGQGSEGYTF. CDR3 in DNA: TGTGCCAGCACCAAACTCGGGGGACAGGGCTCGGAAGGCTACACCTTC.

J is TRBJ1-2 and V is TRBV19, with D unresolved. This CDR3 comprises 15 residues. Germline V gene data show CDR1 as LNHDA and CDR2 as SQIVND (reference sequence). The V gene lost 1 base and the J gene lost 7 bases, with 16 bases spanning the gap. CDR3 coding DNA: TGTGCCAGTAGTATAGGCACGGGGAGGGTCGGTGGCTACACCTTC. Its translation: CASSIGTGRVGGYTF. The full variable domain, in which reference TRBV19 and TRBJ1-2 provide the parts outside the CDR3, is DGGITQSPKYLFRKEGQNVTLSCEQNLNHDAMYWYRQDPGQGLRLIYYSQIVNDFQKGDIAEGYSVSREKKESFPLTVTSAQKNPTAFYLCASSIGTGRVGGYTFGSGTRLTVV.

The V call is TRBV28, the J call TRBJ2-5; D not resolved. Trimming left V 5 bases short and J 2 bases short, with 12 bases between. The CDR3 is 14 amino acids. Germline V lookup: CDR1 MDHEN, CDR2 SYDVKM. CDR3 bases: TGTGCCAGCAGTACCGACACGGAACAAGAGACCCAGTACTTC. It yields the protein CASSTDTEQETQYF. The variable domain in full, completed from reference TRBV28 and TRBJ2-5, reads DVKVTQSSRYLVKRTGEKVFLECVQDMDHENMFWYRQDPGLGLRLIYFSYDVKMKEKGDIPEGYSVSREKKERFSLILESASTNQTSMYLCASSTDTEQETQYFGPGTRLLVL.

The rearrangement joins TRBV7-9 to TRBJ2-1; D unresolved. The CDR3 has 13 residues. The germline V gene encodes CDR1 SEHNR and CDR2 FQNEAQ (reference sequence). V was cut by 5 bases and J by 2 bases, with 7 bases left in between. CDR3 in DNA: TGTGCCAGCAGCCCTCTAGCCTACAATGAGCAGTTCTTC. Amino acids: CASSPLAYNEQFF.

V and J are TRBV7-7 and TRBJ2-3; D is uncertain. The germline gives CDR1 SSHAT, CDR2 FNYEAQ (reference sequence). The CDR3 is 15 residues long. Trimming took 5 bases from V and 0 from J, leaving 12 bases between them. Written as DNA, the CDR3 is TGTGCCAGCAGCCGCCTGGGCAGCAGCACAGATACGCAGTATTTT. Amino acid sequence: CASSRLGSSTDTQYF.

The V and J genes are TRBV7-2 and TRBJ2-2, with a weak D call TRBD2 (5 bases). V was pared by 2 bases and J by 9 bases, with 13 bases between. CDR3 length equals 14 residues. The germline V gene encodes CDR1 SGHTA and CDR2 FQGNSA. The CDR3 here is CASSLTGYGRELFF. The DNA of the CDR3 is TGTGCCAGCAGCTTAACCGGGTACGGGAGGGAGCTGTTTTTT.

The genes are TRBV19 and TRBJ1-4, with D maybe TRBD1 (6 bases). The V end lost 5 bases, the J end lost 0 bases, and 22 bases lay between the germline ends. Looked up from germline, CDR1 is LNHDA and CDR2 is SQIVND (reference sequence). This CDR3 comprises 19 residues. The CDR3 sequence is CASSLRQGSRAATNEKLFF. The CDR3 DNA reads TGTGCCAGTAGTCTACGTCAGGGGTCCCGCGCGGCAACTAATGAAAAACTGTTTTTT.

For the CDR3, the DNA is TGTGCCAGCAGCTTATGGAGCTTAGGACTAGCGGGAGATGCATATACGCAGTATTTT. Amino acids: CASSLWSLGLAGDAYTQYF. The chain is built from TRBV7-2 and TRBJ2-3, with TRBD2 matching 13 bases. CDR3 length: 19 amino acids. V gave up 2 bases and J gave up 7 bases; unmatched junction bases: 15. In germline, CDR1 is SGHTA, CDR2 FQGNSA.

This chain links TRBV5-6 with TRBJ2-7, with no clear D. Per the germline V gene, CDR1 is SGHDT and CDR2 is YYEEEE. The CDR3 totals 13 residues. With 4 bases removed from V and 1 base from J, the gap between germline ends came to 9 bases. CDR3 amino acids: CASSPPQSYEQYF. CDR3 sequence (DNA): TGTGCCAGCAGCCCCCCCCAGTCCTACGAGCAGTACTTC.